This T cell receptor beta chain was sequenced during a study of a mutant IDH1 vaccine in newly diagnosed glioma. Looking at the study overall: Onset of vaccination occurred 4-6 weeks following radiotherapy alone, or with temozolomide cycles. Previous treatment comprised radiotherapy, temozolomide, or both, mostly both. Findings and limits, study-wide: Changes in top peripheral clonotypes did not appear linked to pseudoprogression.

V was trimmed by 3 bases and J by 6 bases, leaving 13 bases between them. Per germline, CDR1 MNHNY and CDR2 SVGAGI (reference sequence). CDR3 length: 14 amino acids. The time point denotes: week 5, during vaccination. Every vaccine dose comprised 300 ug of mutant IDH1 20-mer peptide plus topical imiquimod. Donors had new WHO grade 3 or 4 IDH1-mutant, ATRX-lost astrocytomas. The count of this clone is one. Antigen specificity is unknown. Sequencing was performed with immunoSEQ multiplex PCR; in TCRdb, only in-frame clones are kept and a portion is missing. The data contain approximately 37,000 clones, over 50% of them singletons.

The receptor comes from a young woman with glioma. The material sequenced was PBMCs, taken from a glioma patient whose treatment included an IDH1 peptide vaccine. The V and J genes are TRBV6-6 and TRBJ2-3; the D gene is possibly TRBD1 (5 bases). The CDR3 DNA sequence: TGTGCCAGCAGTTATTCGACTGGGGCGGATACGCAGTATTTT. Protein: CASSYSTGADTQYF.